The following is a TCR beta chain sequence with its context. This record belongs to a study of neurological immune-mediated disorders. The cDNA was produced through 5'RACE with 10-nucleotide random UMIs. TCRdb reprocessed the 5' RACE reads with MiXCR, giving one entry per CDR3 protein. Of fewer than 55,000 distinct CDR3 sequences in the sample, about 6% are singletons; the top ten hold about 0.57%. Germline V CDR1 and CDR2: MNHEY, SVGEGT. The trim removed 6 bases at V and 5 bases at J, leaving 15 bases unmatched. The CDR3 runs to 16 residues. This clonotype was obtained from a woman between 40 and 50 years old in good health. The V and J genes are TRBV6-2 or TRBV6-3 and TRBJ1-1, with TRBD1 matching 7 bases. Sequencing was carried out using CD4+ T cells from blood. The CDR3 sequence is CASSPSRGTGETEAFF. The CDR3 nucleotides are TGTGCCAGCAGCCCCAGTCGCGGAACAGGGGAAACTGAAGCTTTCTTT.